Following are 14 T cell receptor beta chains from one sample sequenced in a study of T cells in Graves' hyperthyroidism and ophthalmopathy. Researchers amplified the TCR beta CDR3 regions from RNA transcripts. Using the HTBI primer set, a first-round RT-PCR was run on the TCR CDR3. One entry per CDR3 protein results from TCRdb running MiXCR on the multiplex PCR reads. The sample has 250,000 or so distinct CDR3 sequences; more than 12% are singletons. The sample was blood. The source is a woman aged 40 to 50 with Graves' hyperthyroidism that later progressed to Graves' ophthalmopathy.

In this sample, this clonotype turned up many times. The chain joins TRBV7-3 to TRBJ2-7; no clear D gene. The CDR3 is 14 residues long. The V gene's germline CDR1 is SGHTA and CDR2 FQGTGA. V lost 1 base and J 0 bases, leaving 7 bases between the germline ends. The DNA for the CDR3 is TGTGCCAGCAGCTTAAATTACGACTCCTACGAGCAGTACTTC. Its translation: CASSLNYDSYEQYF.

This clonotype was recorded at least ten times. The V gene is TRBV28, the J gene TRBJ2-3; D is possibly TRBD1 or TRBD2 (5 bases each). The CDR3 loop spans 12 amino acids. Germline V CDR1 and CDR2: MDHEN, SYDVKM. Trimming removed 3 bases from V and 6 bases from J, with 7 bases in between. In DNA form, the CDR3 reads TGTGCCAGCAGTTTCGGGGCGGATACGCAGTATTTT. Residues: CASSFGADTQYF.

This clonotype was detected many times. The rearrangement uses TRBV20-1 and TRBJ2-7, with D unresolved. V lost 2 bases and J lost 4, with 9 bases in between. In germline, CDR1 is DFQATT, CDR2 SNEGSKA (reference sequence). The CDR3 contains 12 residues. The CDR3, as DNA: TGCAGTGCTAGACAGCACACGTACGAGCAGTACTTC. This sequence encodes CSARQHTYEQYF.

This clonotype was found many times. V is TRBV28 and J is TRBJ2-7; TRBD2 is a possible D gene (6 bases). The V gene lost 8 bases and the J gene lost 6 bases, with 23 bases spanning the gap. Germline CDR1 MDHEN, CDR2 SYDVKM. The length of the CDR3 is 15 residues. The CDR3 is CASRSPTSRLSEQYF. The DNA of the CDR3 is TGTGCCAGCCGCTCCCCGACTAGTCGTTTGAGCGAGCAGTACTTC.

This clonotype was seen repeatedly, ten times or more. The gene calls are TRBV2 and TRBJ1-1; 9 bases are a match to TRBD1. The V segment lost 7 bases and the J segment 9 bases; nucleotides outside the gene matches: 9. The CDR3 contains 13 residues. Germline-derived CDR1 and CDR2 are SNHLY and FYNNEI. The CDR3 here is CASTLIGQGQAFF. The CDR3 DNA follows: TGTGCCAGCACTCTCATCGGACAGGGGCAAGCTTTCTTT.

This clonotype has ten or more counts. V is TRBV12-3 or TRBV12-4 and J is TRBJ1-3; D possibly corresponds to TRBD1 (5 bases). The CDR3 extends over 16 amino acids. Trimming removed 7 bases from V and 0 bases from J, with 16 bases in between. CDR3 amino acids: CASIIQDPFSGNTIYF. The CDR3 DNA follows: TGTGCCAGCATTATACAGGACCCTTTCTCTGGAAACACCATATATTTT.

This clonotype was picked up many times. The CDR3 region is CASSGAASGEQYF. DNA of the CDR3: TGCGCCAGCAGTGGTGCGGCCTCGGGGGAGCAGTACTTC. The chain recombines TRBV10-1 with TRBJ2-7, with a weak D call TRBD2 (5 bases). CDR1 and CDR2 from the germline V gene are WNHNN and SYGVQD (reference sequence). Trimming shortened V by 4 bases and J by 7 bases, and 14 bases separated the two germline ends. This CDR3 is 13 amino acids long.

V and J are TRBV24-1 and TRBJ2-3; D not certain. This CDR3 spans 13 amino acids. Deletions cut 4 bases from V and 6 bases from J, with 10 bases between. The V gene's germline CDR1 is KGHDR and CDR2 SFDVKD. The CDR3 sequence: CATSDLQWDTQYF. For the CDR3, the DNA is TGTGCCACCAGTGACCTTCAGTGGGATACGCAGTATTTT.

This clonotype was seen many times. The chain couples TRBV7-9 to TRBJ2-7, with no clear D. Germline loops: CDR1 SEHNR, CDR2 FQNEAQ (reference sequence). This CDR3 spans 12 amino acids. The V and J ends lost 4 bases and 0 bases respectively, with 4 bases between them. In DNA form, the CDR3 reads TGTGCCAGCAGCTCAATCTCCTACGAGCAGTACTTC. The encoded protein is CASSSISYEQYF.

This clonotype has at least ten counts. This CDR3 is CASSDSGTPFLAYF. The CDR3 nucleotides are TGTGCCAGCAGCGATAGCGGGACCCCCTTCCTGGCGTACTTC. The J gene is TRBJ2-7, the V gene TRBV11-2; 8 positions agree with TRBD2. The germline V gene has CDR1 SGHAT and CDR2 FQNNGV. The CDR3 is made up of 14 amino acids. V lost 5 bases, J lost 12 bases, and 15 bases stayed unmatched.

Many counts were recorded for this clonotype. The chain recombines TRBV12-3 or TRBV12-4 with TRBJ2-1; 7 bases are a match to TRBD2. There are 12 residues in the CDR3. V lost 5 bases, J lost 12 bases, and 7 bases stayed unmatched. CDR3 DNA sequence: TGTGCCAGCAGTGGGGAGGGGCTTGGGCAGTTCTTC. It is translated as CASSGEGLGQFF.

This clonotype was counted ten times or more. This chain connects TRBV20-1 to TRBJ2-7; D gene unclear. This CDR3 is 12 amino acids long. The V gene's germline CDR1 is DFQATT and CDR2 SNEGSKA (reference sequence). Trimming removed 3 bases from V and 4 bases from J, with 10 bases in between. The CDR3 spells CSARAPGYEQYF. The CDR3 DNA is TGCAGTGCTAGGGCGCCAGGATACGAGCAGTACTTC.

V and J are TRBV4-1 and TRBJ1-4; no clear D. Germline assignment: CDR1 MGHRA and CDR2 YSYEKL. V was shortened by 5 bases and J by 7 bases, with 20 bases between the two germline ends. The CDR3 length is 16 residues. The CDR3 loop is CASSLPVLLRPEKLFF. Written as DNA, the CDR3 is TGCGCCAGCAGCTTACCAGTGCTCCTGCGTCCTGAAAAACTGTTTTTT.

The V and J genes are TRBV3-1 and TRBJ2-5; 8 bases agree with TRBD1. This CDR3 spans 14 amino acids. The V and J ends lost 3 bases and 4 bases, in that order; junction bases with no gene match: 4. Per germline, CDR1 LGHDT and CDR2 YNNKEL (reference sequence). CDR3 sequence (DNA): TGTGCCAGCAGCCAGAGGACAGGGAGAGAGACCCAGTACTTC. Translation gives CASSQRTGRETQYF.